This entry lists 15 T cell receptor beta chains sequenced from one sample in a study of tumor and adjacent non-tumor tissue in lung cancer. The template was RNA from unsorted bulk tissue. This non-tumor lung sample came from over 3 cm beyond the tumor edge. The library came from three nested PCR rounds adapted from ARM-PCR protocols. TCRdb passed the multiplex PCR reads through MiXCR, listing each CDR3 protein once. The repertoire holds under 75,000 distinct CDR3 sequences, with around two thirds as singletons. The sequenced sample consisted of distant non-tumor lung tissue. All receptors come from a woman in her forties or fifties with non-small cell lung cancer.

This clonotype occurred once. One junction end does not reproduce the germline sequence, and a read error may be involved. The V and J genes are TRBV6-2 or TRBV6-3 and TRBJ2-2, with 10 bases fitting TRBD2. This CDR3 has 15 residues. Germline V gene sequence: CDR1 MNHEY, CDR2 SVGEGT. The CDR3 is CTSRDSGRNTGEQFF. The CDR3 DNA sequence: TGTACCAGCAGAGATAGCGGGAGGAACACCGGGGAGCAGTTTTTT.

At least ten counts were recorded for this clonotype. V gene TRBV7-8 combines with J gene TRBJ2-1; a possible D gene is TRBD2 (6 bases). CDR3 length equals 15 residues. CDR1 and CDR2 from the germline V gene are SGHVS and FQNEAQ. V dropped 5 bases and J dropped 4 bases, with 15 bases sitting between them. The CDR3 DNA reads TGTGCCAGCAGCCCCGGGGCGGGGATGTACAATGAGCAGTTCTTC. Its translation: CASSPGAGMYNEQFF.

The gene calls are TRBV9 and TRBJ2-7, with D possibly TRBD1 on 7 matching bases. V was pared by 4 bases and J by 5 bases, with 19 bases between. Per the germline V gene, CDR1 is SGDLS and CDR2 is YYNGEE. The CDR3 covers 15 residues. CDR3 sequence (DNA): TGTGCCAGCAGCCTACGCGGAGGGGGCGAAAACGAGCAGTACTTC. This sequence encodes CASSLRGGGENEQYF.

About this clonotype: One junction end does not reproduce the germline sequence, and a read error may be involved. The chain couples TRBV11-1 to TRBJ2-3; 7 nucleotides line up with TRBD1. The CDR3 runs to 14 residues. Germline CDR1 is SGHAT and CDR2 is FQDESV (reference sequence). CDR3 nucleotide sequence: TGTGTCGGCAGCACAGCTACAGGGGCTGATACGCACTATTTT. This gives the protein CVGSTATGADTHYF.

The chain employs TRBV11-2 and TRBJ2-1; D is possibly TRBD1 or TRBD2 (6 bases each). The V gene's germline CDR1 is SGHAT and CDR2 FQNNGV. The V end was cut by 1 base, the J end by 9 bases, with 19 bases between. The CDR3 extends over 16 amino acids. The CDR3 sequence is CASSLVGTCGIGEQFF. The CDR3 DNA follows: TGTGCCAGCAGCTTAGTGGGGACATGCGGGATTGGTGAGCAGTTCTTC.

The V call is TRBV12-3 or TRBV12-4, the J call TRBJ1-3, with D possibly TRBD1 on 6 matching bases. Trimming stripped 4 bases from V and 0 bases from J, with 10 bases between. The CDR3 has 15 amino acids. This chain's CDR3 is CASSSDSYSGNTIYF. For the CDR3, the DNA is TGTGCCAGCAGTTCGGACAGTTACTCTGGAAACACCATATATTTT.

As to this clonotype: A much larger clone sits a single nucleotide away, making a read error possible. The chain has TRBV4-1 and TRBJ2-1, with a possible D match to TRBD2 (5 bases). CDR1 MGHRA and CDR2 YSYEKL come from the germline V gene. Deletions cut 4 bases from V and 3 bases from J, with 13 bases between. The CDR3 sequence is 15 residues long. The CDR3 protein is CASSRDGSVYNEQFF. The CDR3 DNA reads as TGCGCCAGCAGCCGAGATGGTAGCGTCTACAATGAGCAGTTCTTC.

A remark on this clonotype: Germline and junction disagree at one end, which may indicate a read error. The chain carries TRBV4-1 and TRBJ1-1; maybe TRBD1 (6 bases). CDR1 and CDR2 (germline): MGHRA, YSYEKL. The CDR3 totals 16 residues. The CDR3 sequence is CASSLDRYRANAEAVF. CDR3 bases: TGCGCCAGCAGCCTAGATCGTTACAGGGCGAACGCTGAAGCTGTCTTT.

This clonotype was counted between two and nine times. A read error may account for a junction end that differs from germline. V is TRBV11-2 and J is TRBJ2-7, with D perhaps matching TRBD2 (6 bases). The CDR3 sequence is 13 residues long. The germline CDR1 and CDR2 sequences are SGHAT and FQNNGV. CDR3 coding DNA: TGTTCCATCAGCTTAGCGGCTGGGTACGAGCATTACTTC. Translation gives CSISLAAGYEHYF.

In regard to this clonotype: With a much larger clone just one base away, this may be a read error. The chain combines TRBV20-1 with TRBJ1-3; D gene ambiguous. Germline CDR1 is DFQATT and CDR2 is SNEGSKA (reference sequence). There are 12 residues in the CDR3. CDR3 in DNA: TGCAGTGCTAGAGCTTCTGAAAACACCATATATTTT. This gives the protein CSARASENTIYF.

This clonotype has at least ten counts. The chain couples TRBV20-1 to TRBJ2-1; D gene uncertain. Trimming left V 0 bases short and J 8 bases short, with 17 bases between. The germline CDR1 and CDR2 sequences are DFQATT and SNEGSKA (reference sequence). This CDR3 has 15 residues. Written as DNA, the CDR3 is TGCAGTGCTAGAGATCGAATAGCTAGTGGGTATGAGCAGTTCTTC. Translating gives CSARDRIASGYEQFF.

The count of this clonotype is one. J is TRBJ2-1 and V is TRBV11-2; possibly TRBD1 for D (5 bases). The germline gives CDR1 SGHAT, CDR2 FQNNGV. Trimming left V 4 bases short and J 5 bases short, with 9 bases between. The CDR3 is 13 residues long. The CDR3 region has the DNA TGTGCCAGCAGCTCAGAACAGGACAATGAGCAGTTCTTC. Amino acid sequence: CASSSEQDNEQFF.

On this clonotype itself: This likely comes from a read error, as the CDR3 has no conserved phenylalanine or tryptophan at its end. The gene calls are TRBV28 and TRBJ1-6; 9 bases are a match to TRBD1. Germline lookup yields CDR1 MDHEN and CDR2 SYDVKM. The V and J ends lost 4 bases and 8 bases, in that order; junction bases with no gene match: 6. The CDR3 extends over 15 amino acids. The CDR3 DNA reads TGTGCCAGCAGTTCACACAGGGGGCTAGATTCACCCCTCCACTAT. Its protein product is CASSSHRGLDSPLHY.

V and J are TRBV5-5 and TRBJ2-7, with a possible D match to TRBD2 (5 bases). Trimming removed 2 bases at V and 2 bases at J, with 11 bases between. Germline-derived CDR1 and CDR2 are SGHKS and YYEKEE (reference sequence). The CDR3 extends over 14 amino acids. The CDR3 protein is CASSLTGKAYEQYF. CDR3 sequence (DNA): TGTGCCAGCAGCTTAACGGGGAAAGCCTACGAGCAGTACTTC.

This clonotype came up a few times. The chain recombines TRBV2 with TRBJ2-7, with D perhaps TRBD1 (6 bases). V gave up 6 bases and J gave up 0 bases, with 9 bases separating them. CDR1 SNHLY and CDR2 FYNNEI come from the germline V gene. The CDR3 covers 13 residues. CDR3 region: CASRVQGSYEQYF. CDR3 nucleotide sequence: TGTGCCAGCAGAGTACAGGGCTCCTACGAGCAGTACTTC. The full variable domain, with the rest looked up from reference TRBV2 and TRBJ2-7, is EPEVTQTPSHQVTQMGQEVILRCVPISNHLYFYWYRQILGQKVEFLVSFYNNEISEKSEIFDDQFSVERPDGSNFTLKIRSTKLEDSAMYFCASRVQGSYEQYFGPGTRLTVT.